One sample yielded the 20 T cell receptor beta chains listed below, sequenced in a study of cytomegalovirus exposure and HLA in healthy donors. Researchers ran the PCR with 60 Vbeta and 13 Jbeta primers. Libraries were prepared by immunoSEQ multiplex PCR; TCRdb keeps only in-frame clonotypes and omits some of them. There are approximately 240,000 clones in the sample; 77% occur only once, and 2.7% lies in the top ten. Input material: PBMCs. These receptor sequences come from a woman aged 55-69 years in good health and CMV-seropositive.

V usage is TRBV4-3 and J usage is TRBJ1-4; 7 positions match TRBD1. Germline trimming cut 2 bases from V and 3 bases from J; bases unmatched to any gene: 3. The CDR3 has 15 residues. The germline V gene has CDR1 LGHNA and CDR2 YSLEER. The DNA of the CDR3 is TGCGCCAGCAGCCAAATGGGACAGTCTAATGAAAAACTGTTTTTT. Translation: CASSQMGQSNEKLFF.

The CDR3 is CASSPGTSGLETQYF. CDR3 nucleotide sequence: TGTGCCAGCAGCCCAGGGACTAGCGGACTGGAGACCCAGTACTTC. The V gene is TRBV9, the J gene TRBJ2-5; TRBD2 aligns across 11 bases. Per germline, CDR1 SGDLS and CDR2 YYNGEE. The CDR3 extends over 15 amino acids. Trimming at V came to 4 bases and at J to 5 bases, leaving 7 bases not matched to a gene. Full variable domain (outside the CDR3, taken from reference TRBV9 and TRBJ2-5): DSGVTQTPKHLITATGQRVTLRCSPRSGDLSVYWYQQSLDQGLQFLIQYYNGEERAKGNILERFSAQQFPDLHSELNLSSLELGDSALYFCASSPGTSGLETQYFGPGTRLLVL.

The chain uses TRBV6-1 and TRBJ1-6; D gene unclear. CDR1 is MNHNS, CDR2 SASEGT, per germline. The V end lost 7 bases, the J end lost 3 bases, and 13 bases lay between the germline ends. The CDR3 consists of 15 residues. CDR3: CASMSGASYNSPLHF. CDR3 DNA: TGTGCCAGCATGTCGGGTGCGAGCTATAATTCACCCCTCCACTTT.

This sequence joins TRBV5-4 and TRBJ2-1, with 9 bases identical to TRBD1. With 4 bases clipped from V and 0 bases from J, the junction kept 5 bases outside the gene matches. Germline lookup yields CDR1 SGHNT and CDR2 YYREEE (reference sequence). The CDR3 is made up of 16 amino acids. CDR3 nucleotide sequence: TGTGCCAGCAGCCGGCAACAGGGGGCCTCCTACAATGAGCAGTTCTTC. Protein: CASSRQQGASYNEQFF.

The chain combines TRBV18 with TRBJ2-3, with TRBD2 matching 10 bases. Germline loops: CDR1 KGHSH, CDR2 LQKENI. The CDR3 extends over 15 amino acids. V was clipped by 3 bases and J by 4 bases; unmatched bases: 4. In DNA, the CDR3 is TGTGCCAGCTCACCGCCTAGCGGGAGTGCAGATACGCAGTATTTT. It yields the protein CASSPPSGSADTQYF.

J is TRBJ1-5 and V is TRBV28; the match to TRBD1 covers 7 bases. The CDR3 consists of 14 residues. The germline V gene encodes CDR1 MDHEN and CDR2 SYDVKM. V lost 9 bases and J lost 5; bases outside the gene matches: 10. CDR3 DNA: TGTGCCAGTTGGGCCCGACAGGGCGATCAGCCCCAGCATTTT. Its protein product is CASWARQGDQPQHF.

The J gene is TRBJ1-4, the V gene TRBV7-9; 8 positions match TRBD1. Germline values: CDR1 SEHNR, CDR2 FQNEAQ (reference sequence). J gave up 6 bases and V 5 bases, and 5 bases lay outside the gene matches. The CDR3 length is 14 residues. The CDR3 DNA reads as TGTGCCAGCAGCCAGGGACAGGTACATGAAAAACTGTTTTTT. This gives the protein CASSQGQVHEKLFF.

The gene calls are TRBV5-1 and TRBJ2-2, with 9 bases identical to TRBD2. The length of the CDR3 is 15 residues. V dropped 2 bases and J dropped 4; count of bases not matched to a gene: 3. Germline-derived CDR1 and CDR2 are SGHRS and YFSETQ. The DNA of the CDR3 is TGCGCCAGCAGCTTTACTAGCGGGTCCACCGGGGAGCTGTTTTTT. Its translation is CASSFTSGSTGELFF.

This rearrangement joins TRBV7-9 to TRBJ1-3, with D perhaps matching TRBD1 (6 bases). Trimming removed 7 bases from V and 7 bases from J, with 14 bases in between. The CDR3 sequence is 13 residues long. Germline V CDR1 and CDR2: SEHNR, FQNEAQ (reference sequence). The CDR3 DNA is TGTGCCAGCATTAGGCAGGGGCGGAACACCATATATTTT. It yields the protein CASIRQGRNTIYF.

The chain has TRBV7-7 and TRBJ2-5; D might be TRBD1 (5 bases). Germline V gene data show CDR1 as SSHAT and CDR2 as FNYEAQ (reference sequence). The V gene lost 11 bases and the J gene lost 2 bases, with 15 bases spanning the gap. This CDR3 is 13 amino acids long. DNA for the CDR3: TGTGCCTTTGCGCACAGGCTACAAGAGACCCAGTACTTC. Its translation: CAFAHRLQETQYF.

The gene calls are TRBV18 and TRBJ1-4; no clear D. The germline CDR1 and CDR2 sequences are KGHSH and LQKENI. Trimming cost V 3 bases and J 6 bases, with 11 bases left between them. The CDR3 spans 14 residues. The CDR3 spells CASSPRQRDEKLFF. The CDR3 region has the DNA TGTGCCAGCTCACCTAGGCAGAGGGATGAAAAACTGTTTTTT.

The V call is TRBV5-4, the J call TRBJ1-1; no definite D call. The germline CDR1 and CDR2 sequences are SGHNT and YYREEE (reference sequence). The CDR3 runs to 15 residues. V lost 2 bases and J lost 0, with 11 bases in between. CDR3 protein: CASSFENRMNTEAFF. As DNA, the CDR3 is TGTGCCAGCAGCTTTGAGAACAGAATGAACACTGAAGCTTTCTTT.

The chain recombines TRBV2 with TRBJ2-1; 9 bases align to TRBD2. There are 18 residues in the CDR3. The ends lost 4 bases at V and 0 bases at J; junction bases unmatched: 10. From germline, CDR1 is SNHLY and CDR2 FYNNEI. The CDR3 region has the DNA TGTGCCAGCAGTGGGAGTCGGCTAGCGGGGATCTCCTACAATGAGCAGTTCTTC. Its translation: CASSGSRLAGISYNEQFF.

This chain joins TRBV19 and TRBJ2-6; D is unresolved. From germline, CDR1 is LNHDA and CDR2 SQIVND (reference sequence). This CDR3 has 16 amino acids. V was shortened by 5 bases and J by 0 bases, with 11 bases between the two germline ends. CDR3 sequence: CASSVQSVSGANVLTF. The CDR3 bases are TGTGCCAGTAGTGTCCAGTCAGTCTCTGGGGCCAACGTCCTGACTTTC.

V usage is TRBV5-1 and J usage is TRBJ1-6; 7 bases are shared with TRBD1. The germline CDR1 and CDR2 sequences are SGHRS and YFSETQ. With V trimmed by 0 bases and J by 9 bases, 3 bases remained unmatched. The CDR3 has 14 amino acids. As DNA, the CDR3 is TGCGCCAGCAGCTTGGAAGGGGGCGGTTCACCCCTCCACTTT. Its translation is CASSLEGGGSPLHF.

This chain connects TRBV14 to TRBJ2-3, with 15 bases lining up with TRBD2. Germline values: CDR1 SGHDN, CDR2 FVKESK. The CDR3 covers 18 residues. V was clipped by 5 bases and J by 1 base; unmatched bases: 7. The CDR3 coding sequence is TGTGCCAGCAGCGATCTGGGACTAGCGGGAGGAGGCACAGATACGCAGTATTTT. Its translation is CASSDLGLAGGGTDTQYF.

The chain combines TRBV5-1 with TRBJ2-5, with TRBD2 as a possible D gene (5 bases). The V gene lost 4 bases and the J gene lost 10 bases, with 17 bases spanning the gap. Per germline, CDR1 SGHRS and CDR2 YFSETQ. The CDR3 runs to 13 residues. The CDR3 sequence: CASSPRASEDQYF. CDR3 sequence (DNA): TGCGCCAGCAGCCCGCGGGCCTCTGAAGACCAGTACTTC. Combining the CDR3 with reference TRBV5-1 and TRBJ2-5 gives the whole variable domain KAGVTQTPRYLIKTRGQQVTLSCSPISGHRSVSWYQQTPGQGLQFLFEYFSETQRNKGNFPGRFSGRQFSNSRSEMNVSTLELGDSALYLCASSPRASEDQYFGPGTRLLVL.

This sequence joins TRBV6-5 and TRBJ1-3, with D tentatively TRBD1 (6 bases). The CDR3 is 15 residues long. With 4 bases removed from V and 5 bases from J, the gap between germline ends came to 15 bases. The germline gives CDR1 MNHEY, CDR2 SVGAGI. CDR3 in amino acids: CASSSPDRDRNTIYF. The CDR3 bases are TGTGCCAGCAGTTCCCCGGACAGAGATAGAAACACCATATATTTT.

This chain links TRBV30 with TRBJ2-5; 9 bases line up with TRBD2. V lost 2 bases and J lost 4; bases outside the gene matches: 5. Germline V gene sequence: CDR1 GTSNPN, CDR2 SVGIG (reference sequence). The CDR3 sequence is 14 residues long. The DNA for the CDR3 is TGTGCCTGGAGTTGGGCGGGAGGGAGAGAGACCCAGTACTTC. Translating it yields CAWSWAGGRETQYF.

The gene calls are TRBV19 and TRBJ1-5, with 7 bases matching TRBD1. V shed 8 bases and J 2 bases; nucleotides not matched to a gene: 9. This CDR3 is 15 amino acids long. The germline gives CDR1 LNHDA, CDR2 SQIVND (reference sequence). The CDR3 reads CASRKEGAGNQPQHF. In nucleotides, the CDR3 is TGTGCCAGTCGGAAAGAGGGGGCCGGCAATCAGCCCCAGCATTTT.